The present T cell receptor (beta chain) was sequenced within a study of blood T cell repertoires in COVID-19. In the study overall: The cDNA or gDNA used as material had been derived from T cells, B-cell-depleted T cells, or PBMCs.

In the study's own analysis: Amplification with reference gene primers provided the estimates of nucleated cell counts. This table comes from immunoSEQ multiplex PCR, and its TCRdb copy is limited to in-frame clones, with some not included. Clonal size and the V and J genes are those of that table, whereas D and trimming came from the DNA. The data show some 200,000 clones, about four fifths seen once. V lost 0 bases and J lost 1; bases outside the gene matches: 7. CDR1 and CDR2 (germline): LGHNA, YNFKEQ. CDR3 length: 17 residues. The table lists this clone with a few counts. The chain joins TRBV4-2 to TRBJ1-1; 8 nucleotides agree with TRBD1. The TCR was taken from a woman aged 40 to 50 with acute or convalescent COVID-19. Sequencing was done on a sample of peripheral blood. The CDR3 nucleotides are TGTGCCAGCAGCCAAGATCTGGGACAGGCCCCGAACACTGAAGCTTTCTTT. It is translated as CASSQDLGQAPNTEAFF.